The present T cell receptor beta chain was sequenced within a study of identical twins. Note on this clonotype: Its matching antigen is unknown.

The V and J ends lost 2 bases and 5 bases respectively, with 9 bases between them. CDR3 length: 13 residues. Germline CDR1 reads MNHEY; CDR2 reads SVGEGT. There were only healthy Caucasians among the donors. Study conclusions and caveats: Some out-of-frame alpha sequences were shared by twins, and these showed excess low generation probability. Excess sharing by twins proved weaker in beta out-of-frame sequences.

After template switching added a universal primer site, the resulting cDNA carried unique molecular identifiers. TCRdb analysed the 5' RACE reads with MiXCR anew, one entry per CDR3 protein. The table shows 400,000 to 500,000 distinct CDR3 sequences, with approximately 14% occurring only once. These same data were also listed under a study on yellow fever vaccine responses in identical twins.

The chain joins TRBV6-2 or TRBV6-3 to TRBJ1-1; no reliable D call. Sequenced sample: CD4+ T cells sorted from blood. This TCR derives from a woman between 18 and 30 years old in good health. CDR3 amino acids: CASSYVEITEAFF. The CDR3 DNA is TGTGCCAGCAGTTACGTGGAAATTACTGAAGCTTTCTTT.